This T cell receptor beta chain originates from a study of technical replicates of blood from several donors. Repertoires were generated with immunoSEQ multiplex PCR, while TCRdb's copy carries only in-frame clones and drops some. The sample yields about 59,000 clones, approximately 92% seen once. For this clone: Germline is not matched at one junction end, which may reflect a read error.

The germline V gene has CDR1 SGHRS and CDR2 YFSETQ. The CDR3 is 16 amino acids. The clonotype was recovered from a human donor in good health. Some clones in this sample may be carry-over from other donors' samples. The chain uses TRBV5-1 and TRBJ2-1, with TRBD2 matching over 11 bases. The source material was PBMCs. The CDR3 is CASSLGSSGRSNEQFF. CDR3 coding DNA: TGCGCCAGCAGTTTGGGGTCTAGCGGGAGGTCCAATGAGCAGTTCTTC.